This T cell receptor (beta chain) was obtained from a study of T cells in localized non-small cell lung cancer. Study-wide results and caveats: Sequencing covered just one tumor region, so heterogeneity cannot be ruled out. Adjacent lung held a median around 60 of the top 100 tumor clones.

On this clone itself: The antigen remains undetermined.

This CDR3 has 16 residues. Looked up from germline, CDR1 is MNHGY and CDR2 is SVAAGI. Trimming cost V 6 bases and J 0 bases; bases outside gene matches: 3. The assay was immunoSEQ multiplex PCR, and TCRdb's table has in-frame clones only and misses some. The data hold more than 9,000 clones, with more than 45% observed a single time. The TCR sequence derives from a woman between 35 and 70 years old with stage II squamous cell lung carcinoma. The J gene is TRBJ2-2, the V gene TRBV6-9; TRBD2 matches at 11 bases. The sample here was lymph node tissue, taken before any cancer treatment. CDR3 in amino acids: CASRGGLAANTGELFF. The DNA of the CDR3 is TGTGCCAGCAGGGGGGGACTAGCGGCGAACACCGGGGAGCTGTTTTTT.